This TCR beta chain was recorded in a study of T cells of healthy individuals. Germline lookup yields CDR1 MGHRA and CDR2 YSYEKL. V dropped 5 bases and J dropped 5; count of bases not matched to a gene: 9. The CDR3 is 17 residues long. MiXCR was run by TCRdb on the 5' RACE reads, yielding one entry per CDR3 protein. The sample includes about 53,000 distinct CDR3 sequences, about 15% of them seen just once. The clonotype originates from a human donor in good health. The chain employs TRBV4-1 and TRBJ2-3; 14 bases fit TRBD2. CDR3 in amino acids: CASSSPGLAGEGDTQYF. CDR3 DNA: TGCGCCAGCAGCTCTCCGGGACTAGCGGGAGAAGGAGATACGCAGTATTTT.